The 29 T cell receptor beta chains below come from one sample, sequenced in a study of response to subunit inactivated influenza vaccine. Using its own MiXCR run on the RT-PCR reads, TCRdb lists one record per CDR3 protein. The table includes hundreds of thousands of distinct CDR3 sequences, approximately 10% detected once. The same specimen was also included in a second study, on T cells expressing NK-cell markers. Per that paper: 5'RACE template switching with UMIs produced the TCR beta cDNA.

Sequencing used PBMCs from blood, obtained on the day of vaccination. These receptors were taken from a man aged 45-60 years who received an inactivated influenza vaccine.

This clonotype was recorded at least ten times. The chain couples TRBV28 to TRBJ2-7, with D hard to call. V shed 3 bases and J shed 5 bases, with 14 bases lying between them. CDR3 size: 14 residues. Germline CDR1 MDHEN, CDR2 SYDVKM. CDR3 residues: CASSFDNRFNEQYF. The CDR3 DNA reads TGTGCCAGCAGTTTCGACAACCGCTTCAACGAGCAGTACTTC.

The chain is built from TRBV10-3 and TRBJ1-1; D is undetermined. Per germline, CDR1 ENHRY and CDR2 SYGVKD. V lost 2 bases and J lost 3, with 1 base in between. This CDR3 has 11 amino acids. CDR3 in amino acids: CAISEHTEAFF. The DNA for the CDR3 is TGTGCCATCAGTGAGCACACTGAAGCTTTCTTT.

In its sample, this clonotype was seen a few times. The chain uses TRBV12-3 or TRBV12-4 and TRBJ2-1; 8 bases are a match to TRBD1. With 3 bases clipped from V and 2 bases from J, the junction kept 6 bases outside the gene matches. The length of the CDR3 is 16 residues. The CDR3 DNA reads as TGTGCCAGCAGTTTCAGGGCAGGGGGCCCCTACAATGAGCAGTTCTTC. Amino acid sequence: CASSFRAGGPYNEQFF.

This clonotype was found a few times. The chain couples TRBV20-1 to TRBJ2-7, with D perhaps matching TRBD1 (5 bases). The CDR3 is made up of 12 amino acids. V lost 7 bases to trimming and J lost 5 bases, with 15 bases between them. In germline, CDR1 is DFQATT, CDR2 SNEGSKA (reference sequence). CDR3: CSGVGPPDEQYF. CDR3 in DNA: TGCAGTGGAGTGGGGCCGCCTGACGAGCAGTACTTC.

This clonotype was recorded a few times. This chain connects TRBV6-2 or TRBV6-3 to TRBJ1-1, with D tentatively TRBD1 (5 bases). Trimming stripped 1 base from V and 2 bases from J, with 5 bases between. Germline V lookup: CDR1 MNHEY, CDR2 SVGEGT. The CDR3 covers 13 residues. In DNA form, the CDR3 reads TGTGCCAGCAGTTACTGGGACAACACTGAAGCTTTCTTT. As protein: CASSYWDNTEAFF.

The chain couples TRBV6-5 to TRBJ2-7, with TRBD2 as a possible D gene (5 bases). CDR1 and CDR2 from the germline V gene are MNHEY and SVGAGI. CDR3 length: 15 amino acids. The V end was cut by 0 bases, the J end by 5 bases, with 14 bases between. CDR3 loop: CASSYSNRWRDEQYF. The CDR3 DNA reads as TGTGCCAGCAGTTACTCCAATAGGTGGCGGGACGAGCAGTACTTC.

This chain connects TRBV15 to TRBJ1-1; weak D call: TRBD1 (6 bases). V lost 0 bases to trimming and J lost 4 bases, with 6 bases between them. Germline CDR1 and CDR2: LNHNV and YYDKDF (reference sequence). The CDR3 has 13 residues. CDR3 DNA: TGTGCCACCAGCAGAGACAGGGGCACTGAAGCTTTCTTT. It specifies CATSRDRGTEAFF.

The chain recombines TRBV5-1 with TRBJ2-7, with a weak D call TRBD1 (6 bases). CDR3 size: 15 residues. The germline V gene encodes CDR1 SGHRS and CDR2 YFSETQ. V lost 4 bases and J lost 6, with 20 bases in between. The CDR3 DNA reads as TGCGCCAGCAGCCCTGGAGGTCAGGGGATGCGCGAGCAGTACTTC. Translated, it gives CASSPGGQGMREQYF. Supplemented by reference TRBV5-1 and TRBJ2-7, the full variable domain reads KAGVTQTPRYLIKTRGQQVTLSCSPISGHRSVSWYQQTPGQGLQFLFEYFSETQRNKGNFPGRFSGRQFSNSRSEMNVSTLELGDSALYLCASSPGGQGMREQYFGPGTRLTVT.

This clonotype has a count of ten or more. The chain links TRBV2 to TRBJ2-4; D might be TRBD2 (6 bases). This CDR3 has 15 residues. Germline lookup yields CDR1 SNHLY and CDR2 FYNNEI. Trimming removed 10 bases from V and 7 bases from J, with 23 bases in between. In nucleotides, the CDR3 is TGTGCCACAAGATATGGGACTTCCCTTGGGAACATTCAGTACTTC. This codes for CATRYGTSLGNIQYF.

This clonotype was found a few times. The genes are TRBV6-6 and TRBJ2-5; D gene ambiguous. There are 13 residues in the CDR3. The ends were cut back, 9 bases at V and 5 bases at J, with 16 bases in the middle. From germline, CDR1 is MNHNY and CDR2 SVGAGI (reference sequence). CDR3 loop: CASHRASWETQYF. The CDR3 nucleotides are TGTGCCAGTCATCGGGCTTCGTGGGAGACCCAGTACTTC.

The table lists this clonotype with many counts. This sequence joins TRBV29-1 and TRBJ2-1, with TRBD1 matching over 8 bases. The CDR3 spans 13 residues. Germline CDR1 and CDR2: SQVTM and ANQGSEA. J was trimmed by 1 base and V by 8 bases; bases with no gene match: 4. CDR3 sequence (DNA): TGCAGCATTAGGACAGGGTCCTACAATGAGCAGTTCTTC. Translated, it gives CSIRTGSYNEQFF.

In its sample, this clonotype was seen many times. The rearrangement uses TRBV10-3 and TRBJ2-1; TRBD2 aligns across 7 bases. V trimming: 0 bases; J trimming: 3 bases; junction bases outside the gene matches: 2. The CDR3 totals 15 residues. The germline V gene encodes CDR1 ENHRY and CDR2 SYGVKD. CDR3 sequence reads: CAISESGGFYNEQFF. The CDR3 bases are TGTGCCATCAGTGAGTCCGGGGGGTTCTACAATGAGCAGTTCTTC.

A few counts support this clonotype. The chain employs TRBV7-2 and TRBJ1-1; tentatively, D is TRBD1 (6 bases). V shed 5 bases and J shed 7 bases, with 14 bases lying between them. The CDR3 spans 13 residues. CDR1 and CDR2 from the germline V gene are SGHTA and FQGNSA. Here the CDR3 reads CASSNRQVIEAFF. CDR3 nucleotide sequence: TGTGCCAGCAGCAATCGACAGGTTATTGAAGCTTTCTTT.

This clonotype was recorded a few times. The rearrangement uses TRBV28 and TRBJ1-2, with TRBD1 matching over 8 bases. This CDR3 region has 14 residues. Germline values: CDR1 MDHEN, CDR2 SYDVKM. J lost 4 bases, V lost 6 bases, and 7 bases had no gene match. The CDR3: CASRPGTGVYGYTF. The CDR3 bases are TGTGCCAGCAGGCCCGGGACAGGAGTCTATGGCTACACCTTC.

The chain combines TRBV6-5 with TRBJ2-7, with D uncertain. The CDR3 runs to 15 residues. Germline V gene lookup returns CDR1 MNHEY and CDR2 SVGAGI. V lost 0 bases to trimming and J lost 1 base, with 10 bases between them. The CDR3, as DNA: TGTGCCAGCAGTTACTCCCGACGGCTGTCCTACGAGCAGTACTTC. Translation gives CASSYSRRLSYEQYF.

This rearrangement joins TRBV6-2 or TRBV6-3 to TRBJ1-1; D gene uncertain. The CDR3 has 16 residues. Trimming removed 5 bases from V and 0 bases from J, with 16 bases in between. Germline values: CDR1 MNHEY, CDR2 SVGEGT. CDR3 region: CASSPRQKKMNTEAFF. DNA of the CDR3: TGTGCCAGCAGTCCGCGGCAGAAGAAAATGAACACTGAAGCTTTCTTT.

V gene TRBV6-2 or TRBV6-3 combines with J gene TRBJ2-1; D is ambiguous. The CDR3 is 16 amino acids. Per germline, CDR1 MNHEY and CDR2 SVGEGT. V shed 2 bases and J shed 0 bases, with 11 bases lying between them. CDR3 DNA sequence: TGTGCCAGCAGTTACACCGTGGGTAGCTCCTACAATGAGCAGTTCTTC. This sequence encodes CASSYTVGSSYNEQFF.

This clonotype has only a few counts. This rearrangement joins TRBV6-5 to TRBJ1-2, with 9 bases matching TRBD1. Per germline, CDR1 MNHEY and CDR2 SVGAGI. CDR3 length: 15 amino acids. The junction had 5 bases not matched to a gene; V was cut back by 0 bases and J by 6 bases. The CDR3 here is CASSYSTGGANGYTF. The CDR3 nucleotides are TGTGCCAGCAGTTACTCCACAGGGGGCGCAAATGGCTACACCTTC.

The J gene is TRBJ1-1, the V gene TRBV19, with a possible D match to TRBD1 (5 bases). CDR1 is LNHDA and CDR2 is SQIVND in the germline V gene (reference sequence). This CDR3 contains 16 residues. The germline V and J ends were trimmed by 3 bases and 0 bases, with 14 bases remaining between them. The chain's CDR3 is CASSMLRGGMNTEAFF. CDR3 bases: TGTGCCAGTAGTATGCTTCGGGGCGGCATGAACACTGAAGCTTTCTTT.

A few counts support this clonotype. The chain recombines TRBV9 with TRBJ2-2; 8 bases fit TRBD1. This CDR3 region has 17 residues. Trimming removed 1 base from V and 1 base from J; junction bases left unmatched: 6. Germline V lookup: CDR1 SGDLS, CDR2 YYNGEE. DNA for the CDR3: TGTGCCAGCAGCGTAATGACAGGGGCGATGAACACCGGGGAGCTGTTTTTT. The encoded protein is CASSVMTGAMNTGELFF.

There are many counts of this clonotype. The chain has TRBV29-1 and TRBJ2-1; 8 bases match TRBD1. Per the germline V gene, CDR1 is SQVTM and CDR2 is ANQGSEA. CDR3 length equals 13 residues. J was trimmed by 7 bases and V by 4 bases; bases with no gene match: 6. The CDR3 DNA follows: TGCAGCGTTGGGAGACAGGGGCGGAATGAGCAGTTCTTC. Translating it yields CSVGRQGRNEQFF.

The genes are TRBV19 and TRBJ1-5; D not certain. Between the trimmed V and J ends, which lost 6 bases and 7 bases, there was a span of 10 bases. Germline V gene data show CDR1 as LNHDA and CDR2 as SQIVND (reference sequence). The CDR3 extends over 12 amino acids. CDR3 DNA: TGTGCCAGTAGCCCGGATAGACAGCCCCAGCATTTT. Amino acid sequence: CASSPDRQPQHF.

The chain combines TRBV27 with TRBJ1-1; D perhaps matches TRBD1 (6 bases). The CDR3 runs 15 residues. Trimming cost V 7 bases and J 3 bases, with 18 bases left between them. The V gene's germline CDR1 is MNHEY and CDR2 SMNVEV (reference sequence). CDR3 in amino acids: CASIATEGVHTEAFF. DNA for the CDR3: TGTGCCAGCATTGCGACGGAGGGGGTTCACACTGAAGCTTTCTTT.

The genes are TRBV19 and TRBJ1-1, with D possibly being TRBD1 (5 bases). Germline CDR1 is LNHDA and CDR2 is SQIVND (reference sequence). The CDR3 loop spans 17 amino acids. V lost 9 bases and J 0 bases, leaving 23 bases between the germline ends. The CDR3 here is CASKRTGASDMNTEAFF. Here the CDR3 DNA reads TGTGCCAGCAAGAGGACCGGGGCCAGTGATATGAACACTGAAGCTTTCTTT. Complete variable domain (other parts from reference TRBV19 and TRBJ1-1): DGGITQSPKYLFRKEGQNVTLSCEQNLNHDAMYWYRQDPGQGLRLIYYSQIVNDFQKGDIAEGYSVSREKKESFPLTVTSAQKNPTAFYLCASKRTGASDMNTEAFFGQGTRLTVV.

This chain links TRBV3-1 with TRBJ2-5; 9 bases align to TRBD1. The junction had 2 bases not matched to a gene; V was cut back by 3 bases and J by 3 bases. Germline V gene data show CDR1 as LGHDT and CDR2 as YNNKEL (reference sequence). The CDR3 has 14 amino acids. The CDR3 bases are TGTGCCAGCAGCCAGCGGGACAGGGAAGAGACCCAGTACTTC. Its translation is CASSQRDREETQYF.

This clonotype occurred a few times. The J gene is TRBJ2-3, the V gene TRBV7-2; D gene ambiguous. The CDR3 consists of 13 residues. CDR1 and CDR2 from the germline V gene are SGHTA and FQGNSA. Trimming removed 8 bases from V and 0 bases from J, with 9 bases in between. The DNA for the CDR3 is TGTGCCAGCGGGAAGTCGAGCACAGATACGCAGTATTTT. It is translated as CASGKSSTDTQYF.

V gene TRBV7-9 combines with J gene TRBJ2-5; D is possibly TRBD2 (6 bases). The CDR3 consists of 15 residues. Germline V gene data show CDR1 as SEHNR and CDR2 as FQNEAQ (reference sequence). V gave up 5 bases and J gave up 4 bases, with 17 bases separating them. CDR3 sequence: CASSKTRLFGETQYF. CDR3 nucleotides: TGTGCCAGCAGCAAGACTAGACTATTCGGAGAGACCCAGTACTTC.

The rearrangement links TRBV12-3 or TRBV12-4 to TRBJ1-4, with 8 bases that match TRBD1. V was clipped by 7 bases and J by 6 bases; unmatched bases: 7. The CDR3 has 14 amino acids. The DNA for the CDR3 is TGTGCCAGCACCGCAACAGGGGGTGATGAAAAACTGTTTTTT. As protein: CASTATGGDEKLFF.

This clonotype has more than one count but fewer than ten. The chain couples TRBV6-1 to TRBJ2-5; TRBD2 agrees at 9 bases. This CDR3 contains 15 residues. The trim removed 8 bases at V and 5 bases at J, leaving 12 bases unmatched. Looked up from germline, CDR1 is MNHNS and CDR2 is SASEGT. The CDR3 sequence is CASRQREAVFETQYF. The CDR3 DNA reads TGTGCCAGCCGGCAGCGGGAGGCCGTGTTTGAGACCCAGTACTTC.